This T cell receptor (beta chain) was observed in a study of blood T cell repertoires in COVID-19. Study-level background: The origin of the acute and convalescent COVID-19 samples was the United States, Italy and Spain.

Germline lookup yields CDR1 MNHEY and CDR2 SMNVEV (reference sequence). This CDR3 contains 18 residues. J gave up 6 bases and V 5 bases, and 16 bases lay outside the gene matches. Recruits, aged roughly 18 to 90 years, lived in 24 US areas. In the 2 weeks before study entry, exposed participants met a COVID-19 case, which was PCR-confirmed or clinician-diagnosed. Authors' processing steps: Reference gene primer amplification gave estimated nucleated cell counts. Method: immunoSEQ multiplex PCR; TCRdb's copy keeps in-frame clones and lacks some. The V and J calls and clone size were taken over from that table, and D and trimming were inferred from the DNA. The profile covers around 250,000 clones, with roughly 80% appearing a single time and approximately 5% taken by the ten largest.

The genes are TRBV27 and TRBJ2-1, with 10 bases lining up with TRBD1. The TCR sequence derives from a man between 40 and 49 years old who had been exposed to COVID-19. Specimen: PBMCs or T cells enriched from blood (not recorded which). CDR3 nucleotides: TGTGCCAGCAGTCCAACATCCTTAGGGACAGGGGCTCCCAATGAGCAGTTCTTC. This encodes CASSPTSLGTGAPNEQFF.